The subject of this entry is one T cell receptor beta chain. The antigen remains unidentified. These data belong to a study of T cell repertoires in cytomegalovirus infection. In the study overall: Indicated by public TCR beta signatures were CMV infection and matching HLA type. Study conclusions and caveats: There were HLA-C-restricted CMV-specific TCR beta clonotypes dominating the ex vivo response.

MiXCR, run by TCRdb on the reads, gives a single entry per CDR3 protein. The sample yields about 700,000 distinct CDR3 sequences, roughly 36% seen once. The CDR3 contains 12 residues. Germline loops: CDR1 DFQATT, CDR2 SNEGSKA (reference sequence). V dropped 5 bases and J dropped 2 bases, with 9 bases sitting between them. Sequenced here: cultured PBMCs, sampled from culture after CMV antigen stimulation. The sequence was obtained from a human donor in good health (CMV status not recorded). Some clones in this sample may be carry-over from other donors' samples. This sequence joins TRBV20-1 and TRBJ2-5; D perhaps matches TRBD1 (6 bases). The CDR3 DNA sequence: TGCAGTGCTTTAGACAGGCAAGAGACCCAGTACTTC. Translated: CSALDRQETQYF.